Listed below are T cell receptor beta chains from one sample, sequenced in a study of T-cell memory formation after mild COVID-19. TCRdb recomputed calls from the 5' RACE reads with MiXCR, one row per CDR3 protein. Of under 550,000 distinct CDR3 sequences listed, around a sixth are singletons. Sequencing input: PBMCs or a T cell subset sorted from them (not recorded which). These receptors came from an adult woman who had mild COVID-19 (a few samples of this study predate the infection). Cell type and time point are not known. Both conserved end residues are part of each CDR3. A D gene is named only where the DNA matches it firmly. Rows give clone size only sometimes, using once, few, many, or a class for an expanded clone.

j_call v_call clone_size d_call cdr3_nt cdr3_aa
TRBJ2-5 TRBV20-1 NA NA TGCAGTGCTAGAGGGGCCGGGGCGGAAGAGACCCAGTACTTC CSARGAGAEETQYF
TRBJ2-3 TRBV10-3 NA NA TGTGCCCTCAGCACACCGGGCACAGATACGCAGTATTTT CALSTPGTDTQYF
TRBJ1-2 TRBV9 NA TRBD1 TGTGCCAGCAGCTTCACGACAGGGGGCCAAGGCTACACCTTC CASSFTTGGQGYTF
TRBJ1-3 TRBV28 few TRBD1 TGTGCCACCCACAGGGGAGGTTCGGGAAACACCATATATTTT CATHRGGSGNTIYF
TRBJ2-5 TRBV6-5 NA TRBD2 TGTGCCAGCAGTCCAAGCGGGGGGGAATGGGAGACCCAGTACTTC CASSPSGGEWETQYF
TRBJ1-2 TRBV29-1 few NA TGCAGCGTTGAACTTCACGGATCCTATGGCTACACCTTC CSVELHGSYGYTF
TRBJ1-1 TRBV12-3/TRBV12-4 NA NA TGTGCCAGCAGGTCTCGAGTTTTGGGTGAAGCTTTCTTT CASRSRVLGEAFF
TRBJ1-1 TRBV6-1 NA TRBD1 TGTGCCAGCACCCAAGCGGGCCCGACAGGGAAGAGGATGAACACTGAAGCTTTCTTT CASTQAGPTGKRMNTEAFF
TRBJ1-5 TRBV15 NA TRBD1 TGTGCCACCAGCGCCCCCGGGGACAGTGTTCCCAATCAGCCCCAGCATTTT CATSAPGDSVPNQPQHF
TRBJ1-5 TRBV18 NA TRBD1 TGTGCCAGCTCCAAGGGACAGGGGCTTTCAAATCAGCCCCAGCATTTT CASSKGQGLSNQPQHF
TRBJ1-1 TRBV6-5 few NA TGTGCCAGCAGTTACGCATGGCGTGACACTGAAGCTTTCTTT CASSYAWRDTEAFF
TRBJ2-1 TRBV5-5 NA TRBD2 TGTGCCAGCCTACCCTCTAGCGGGGCTTCGGATGAGCAGTTCTTC CASLPSSGASDEQFF
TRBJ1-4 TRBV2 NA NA TGTGCCAGCAGTGAACAGGGCACAACTAATGAAAAACTGTTTTTT CASSEQGTTNEKLFF
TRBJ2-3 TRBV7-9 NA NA TGTGCCAGCAGCTCCCGGGTCTCAACGGGGGATACGCAGTATTTT CASSSRVSTGDTQYF
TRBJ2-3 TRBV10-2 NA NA TGCGCCAGCCTCCGCTCAGTCATTAATCAGGGCCGCACAGATACGCAGTATTTT CASLRSVINQGRTDTQYF
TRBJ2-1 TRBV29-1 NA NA TGCAGCGTGTCTAGTAGGACTAATGAGCAGTTCTTC CSVSSRTNEQFF
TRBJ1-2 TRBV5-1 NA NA TGCGCCAGCAGCTTGGGTCCAGGGGAGACCTATGGCTACACCTTC CASSLGPGETYGYTF